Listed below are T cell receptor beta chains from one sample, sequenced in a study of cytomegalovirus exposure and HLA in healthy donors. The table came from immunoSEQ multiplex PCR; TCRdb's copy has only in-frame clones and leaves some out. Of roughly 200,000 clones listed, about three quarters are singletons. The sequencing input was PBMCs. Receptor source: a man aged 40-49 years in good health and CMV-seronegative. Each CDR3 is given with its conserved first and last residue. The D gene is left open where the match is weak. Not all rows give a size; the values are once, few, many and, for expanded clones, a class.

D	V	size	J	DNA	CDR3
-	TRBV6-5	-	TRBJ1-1	TGTGCCAGCAGTTACCGTGCTGGGGAGGCTGAAGCTTTCTTT	CASSYRAGEAEAFF
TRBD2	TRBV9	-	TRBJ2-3	TGTGCCAGCAGCGTAGCGGGTAGCGGGAAAAGCACAGATACGCAGTATTTT	CASSVAGSGKSTDTQYF
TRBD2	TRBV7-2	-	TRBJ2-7	TGTGCCAGCAGCCAAAATAGCGGGGGGGCCGAAGAGCAGTACTTC	CASSQNSGGAEEQYF
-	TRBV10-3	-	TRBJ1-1	TGTGCCATCAGTAGGCAGCGAGACACTGAAGCTTTCTTT	CAISRQRDTEAFF
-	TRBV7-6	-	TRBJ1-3	TGTGCCAGCAGCCCGAGCCGGGGAATCTCCTCTGGAAACACCATATATTTT	CASSPSRGISSGNTIYF
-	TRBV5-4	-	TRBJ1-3	TGTGCCAGCAGCTTGGGCGGACAAAGCTCTGGAAACACCATATATTTT	CASSLGGQSSGNTIYF
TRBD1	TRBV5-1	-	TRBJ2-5	TGCGCCAGTACGACAGGGGGCGAGGAGACCCAGTACTTC	CASTTGGEETQYF
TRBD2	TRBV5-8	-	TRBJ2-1	TGTGCCAGCAGCTTTAGCGGGAGGTATTCCTTCTACAATGAGCAGTTCTTC	CASSFSGRYSFYNEQFF
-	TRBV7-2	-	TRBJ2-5	TGTGCCAGCAGCTTAGCCCGGAGGGGGGGGTGGGGAGAGACCCAGTACTTC	CASSLARRGGWGETQYF
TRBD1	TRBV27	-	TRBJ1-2	TGTGCCACCAGAGGTGAAGGACAGGGGTTCTATGGCTACACCTTC	CATRGEGQGFYGYTF
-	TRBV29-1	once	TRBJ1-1	TGCAGCGCACCGGGACATAGGAACACTGAAGCTTTCTTT	CSAPGHRNTEAFF
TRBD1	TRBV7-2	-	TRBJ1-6	TGTGCCAGCAGCTCCCCGACAGGGGCGGGTTCACCCCTCCACTTT	CASSSPTGAGSPLHF
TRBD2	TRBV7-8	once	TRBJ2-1	TGTGCCAGCAGCAAGACACATCTAGCGGGGGGCATTAGCTCCTACAATGAGCAGTTCTTC	CASSKTHLAGGISSYNEQFF
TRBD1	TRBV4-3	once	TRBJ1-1	TGCGCCAGCAGCCAAGAAGGGACAGGGGGGGTGAACACTGAAGCTTTCTTT	CASSQEGTGGVNTEAFF
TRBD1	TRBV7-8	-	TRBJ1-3	TGTGCCAGCAGCTTAGAGTACGAGGGGGCAGGTGGAAACACCATATATTTT	CASSLEYEGAGGNTIYF
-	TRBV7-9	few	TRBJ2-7	TGTGCCAGCAGCTTAGTACGGGGGTTAACCTACGAGCAGTACTTC	CASSLVRGLTYEQYF
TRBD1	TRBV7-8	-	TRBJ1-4	TGTGCCAGCAGCTTGTATGGGACAGGGGGTGAAAAACTGTTTTTT	CASSLYGTGGEKLFF
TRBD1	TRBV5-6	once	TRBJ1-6	TGTGCCAGCAGTGGGTCCTTGTCGACAGGGAGCTCCTATAATTCACCCCTCCACTTT	CASSGSLSTGSSYNSPLHF
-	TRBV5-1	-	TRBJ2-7	TGCGCCAGCAGCTCTTCAGGGAACGAGCAGTACTTC	CASSSSGNEQYF
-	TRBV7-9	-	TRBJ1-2	TGTGCCAGCAGCCAGGGACTGACCTATGGCTACACCTTC	CASSQGLTYGYTF
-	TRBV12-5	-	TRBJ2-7	TGTGCTAGTGGTTTGCCCCGGCCAGGGGAGCAGTACTTC	CASGLPRPGEQYF
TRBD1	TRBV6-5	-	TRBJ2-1	TGTGCCAGCAGTTACGGGGACAGGGTCAATGAGCAGTTCTTC	CASSYGDRVNEQFF
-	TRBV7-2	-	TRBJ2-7	TGTGCCAGCAGCCACCCAGGGTTCTCCTACGAGCAGTACTTC	CASSHPGFSYEQYF
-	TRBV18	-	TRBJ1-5	TGTGCCAGCTCATCTAGTTCGGGAAATCAGCCCCAGCATTTT	CASSSSSGNQPQHF
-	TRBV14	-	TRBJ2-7	TGTGCCAGCTCGAGGGTAGGGATTCCCTACGAGCAGTACTTC	CASSRVGIPYEQYF
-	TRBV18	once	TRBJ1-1	TGTGCCAGCTCCCGTGCCGGGGGGGACACTGAAGCTTTCTTT	CASSRAGGDTEAFF
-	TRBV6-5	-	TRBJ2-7	TGTGCCAGCAGTTACTCGAGAGGGTACGAGCAGTACTTC	CASSYSRGYEQYF
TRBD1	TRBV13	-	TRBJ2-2	TGTGCCAGCAGCATAGGGACAGGGGGGAGCACCGGGGAGCTGTTTTTT	CASSIGTGGSTGELFF
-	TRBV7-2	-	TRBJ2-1	TGTGCCAGCAGCTTAGTGGGCCCCTACAATGAGCAGTTCTTC	CASSLVGPYNEQFF
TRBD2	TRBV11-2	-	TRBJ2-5	TGTGCCAGCAGTCCAGGACTAGACCAAGAGACCCAGTACTTC	CASSPGLDQETQYF
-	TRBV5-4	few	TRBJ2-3	TGTGCCAGCGGGTCCGGGAGAGGGGATACGCAGTATTTT	CASGSGRGDTQYF
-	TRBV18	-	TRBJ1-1	TGTGCCAGCTCACCTTTAGACAGGAACACTGAAGCTTTCTTT	CASSPLDRNTEAFF
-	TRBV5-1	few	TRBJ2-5	TGCGCCAGCAGGAAGGAAGCTAGCGTGGAGACCCAGTACTTC	CASRKEASVETQYF
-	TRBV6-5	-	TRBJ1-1	TGTGCCAGCAGTTCGTGGGCCGAAGCTTTCTTT	CASSSWAEAFF